The 28 T cell receptor beta chains reported below all come from one sample, sequenced in a study of T cell repertoires in cytomegalovirus infection. TCRdb reprocessed the reads via MiXCR and lists one record per CDR3 protein. The sample lists fewer than 550,000 distinct CDR3 sequences, 25% to 40% occurring once. The sequenced sample consisted of PBMCs. The receptor source for this set is a human donor in good health (CMV status not recorded). Some clones in this sample may be carry-over from other donors' samples.

This clonotype was counted at least ten times. The chain uses TRBV7-8 and TRBJ2-1, with 7 bases aligning to TRBD2. CDR1 SGHVS and CDR2 FQNEAQ come from the germline V gene. CDR3 length: 13 amino acids. V was clipped by 4 bases and J by 7 bases; unmatched bases: 4. The CDR3 sequence is CASSSGGNNEQFF. The CDR3 DNA sequence: TGTGCCAGCAGCTCCGGGGGGAATAATGAGCAGTTCTTC.

This clonotype was counted many times. The rearrangement joins TRBV7-2 to TRBJ1-2; no definite D call. Trimming left V 0 bases short and J 2 bases short, with 10 bases between. The CDR3 is made up of 15 amino acids. CDR1 SGHTA and CDR2 FQGNSA come from the germline V gene. Here the CDR3 reads CASSLALVSNYGYTF. For the CDR3, the DNA is TGTGCCAGCAGCTTAGCGCTTGTCAGCAACTATGGCTACACCTTC.

This rearrangement joins TRBV7-9 to TRBJ1-3; D unclear. The germline V and J ends were trimmed by 4 bases and 4 bases, with 5 bases remaining between them. This CDR3 contains 12 residues. Germline values: CDR1 SEHNR, CDR2 FQNEAQ (reference sequence). This CDR3 is CASSWAGNTIYF. CDR3 sequence (DNA): TGTGCCAGCAGCTGGGCAGGAAACACCATATATTTT. The full variable domain, completed using reference TRBV7-9 and TRBJ1-3, is DTGVSQNPRHKITKRGQNVTFRCDPISEHNRLYWYRQTLGQGPEFLTYFQNEAQLEKSRLLSDRFSAERPKGSFSTLEIQRTEQGDSAMYLCASSWAGNTIYFGEGSWLTVV.

This clonotype was detected only a few times. The chain is built from TRBV19 and TRBJ2-1; maybe TRBD1 (6 bases). Germline CDR1 and CDR2: LNHDA and SQIVND (reference sequence). This CDR3 comprises 13 residues. With 5 bases removed from V and 8 bases from J, the gap between germline ends came to 13 bases. The CDR3 loop is CASSLDRSHEQFF. CDR3 DNA: TGTGCCAGTAGTCTCGACAGGAGTCATGAGCAGTTCTTC.

CDR3 DNA: TGCGCCAGCAGTGAAGGGGACAGTAGCAATCAGCCCCAGCATTTT. Translation: CASSEGDSSNQPQHF. The chain links TRBV10-2 to TRBJ1-5, with TRBD1 matching 7 bases. Per the germline V gene, CDR1 is WSHSY and CDR2 is SAAADI. The CDR3 contains 15 residues. The junction had 2 bases not matched to a gene; V was cut back by 3 bases and J by 0 bases.

The chain recombines TRBV6-6 with TRBJ1-2, with unresolved D. This CDR3 has 12 amino acids. Germline V gene data show CDR1 as MNHNY and CDR2 as SVGAGI (reference sequence). V dropped 6 bases and J dropped 8 bases, with 13 bases sitting between them. In nucleotides, the CDR3 is TGTGCCAGCAGCTCCGGATCGGCGGGCTACACCTTC. Amino acid sequence: CASSSGSAGYTF.

V and J are TRBV10-3 and TRBJ1-1, with 7 bases aligning to TRBD1. V was clipped by 11 bases and J by 1 base; unmatched bases: 7. CDR1 is ENHRY and CDR2 is SYGVKD in the germline V gene. This CDR3 is built from 13 residues. CDR3 protein: CAASGQSNTEAFF. CDR3 coding DNA: TGTGCCGCTTCGGGACAGTCGAACACTGAAGCTTTCTTT.

The chain employs TRBV12-5 and TRBJ2-2; TRBD2 agrees at 9 bases. J lost 6 bases, V lost 6 bases, and 2 bases had no gene match. CDR3 length: 13 residues. Germline V gene data show CDR1 as LGHNT and CDR2 as FRNRAP. The CDR3 loop is CASGGLAAGELFF. CDR3 DNA sequence: TGTGCTAGTGGGGGACTAGCTGCCGGGGAGCTGTTTTTT. The variable domain in full, completed from reference TRBV12-5 and TRBJ2-2, reads DARVTQTPRHKVTEMGQEVTMRCQPILGHNTVFWYRQTMMQGLELLAYFRNRAPLDDSGMPKDRFSAEMPDATLATLKIQPSEPRDSAVYFCASGGLAAGELFFGEGSRLTVL.

This clonotype has a handful of counts. This sequence joins TRBV7-9 and TRBJ1-4, with unresolved D. The CDR3 has 15 amino acids. CDR1 is SEHNR and CDR2 is FQNEAQ in the germline V gene (reference sequence). The V gene lost 5 bases and the J gene lost 4 bases, with 14 bases spanning the gap. In DNA, the CDR3 is TGTGCCAGCAGCGAGGACGGAGGGATTAATGAAAAACTGTTTTTT. As protein: CASSEDGGINEKLFF.

This clonotype was seen repeatedly, ten times or more. V usage is TRBV7-6 and J usage is TRBJ2-3, with D perhaps being TRBD1 or TRBD2 (5 bases each). The germline V gene has CDR1 SGHVS and CDR2 FNYEAQ. This CDR3 comprises 16 residues. V lost 4 bases and J lost 4, with 18 bases in between. The CDR3 nucleotides are TGTGCCAGCAGCTCGCGGACCACCCGAGGGGCAGATACGCAGTATTTT. It is translated as CASSSRTTRGADTQYF.

There are many counts of this clonotype. The V and J genes are TRBV7-6 and TRBJ1-5, with D perhaps TRBD1 (6 bases). Germline V gene sequence: CDR1 SGHVS, CDR2 FNYEAQ. The CDR3 spans 14 residues. V was clipped by 4 bases and J by 5 bases, with 12 bases between them. This CDR3 is CASSSGVGHQPQHF. CDR3 DNA sequence: TGTGCCAGCAGCTCAGGGGTGGGGCATCAGCCCCAGCATTTT.

Notes on this clonotype: This clone may be a read error of a much larger clone one base away. The gene calls are TRBV7-2 and TRBJ2-1; the D gene is possibly TRBD2 (5 bases). The CDR3 runs to 15 residues. Germline-derived CDR1 and CDR2 are SGHTA and FQGNSA. This CDR3 reads CASSFLAGVDNDQFF. CDR3 coding DNA: TGTGCCAGCAGCTTCCTAGCCGGGGTCGACAATGATCAGTTCTTC.

This clonotype showed up just a few times. The V and J genes are TRBV6-2 or TRBV6-3 and TRBJ1-1; TRBD1 is a possible D gene (5 bases). Germline V lookup: CDR1 MNHEY, CDR2 SVGEGT. The length of the CDR3 is 12 residues. V dropped 10 bases and J dropped 11 bases, with 20 bases sitting between them. Here the CDR3 reads CATDAGGVEAFF. The CDR3 bases are TGTGCCACCGATGCCGGGGGAGTTGAGGCTTTCTTT.

In the case of this clonotype: One end of the junction is discordant with germline, which a read error may explain. The gene calls are TRBV7-2 and TRBJ2-3; 8 nucleotides match TRBD1. Germline CDR1 and CDR2: SGHTA and FQGNSA. CDR3 length equals 16 residues. The CDR3 loop reads CASSTRTGRGTDTQYF. CDR3 DNA sequence: TGTGCCAGCAGCACTCGGACAGGGCGTGGTACAGATACTCAGTATTTT.

To note about this clonotype: A much larger clone sits a single nucleotide away, making a read error possible. The chain has TRBV7-2 and TRBJ2-7, with D tentatively TRBD1 or TRBD2 (5 bases each). This CDR3 is 14 amino acids long. Trimming shortened V by 0 bases and J by 10 bases, and 16 bases separated the two germline ends. Germline CDR1 reads SGHTA; CDR2 reads FQGNSA. The chain's CDR3 is CASSLAIGDGDQYF. CDR3 nucleotide sequence: TGTGCCAGCAGCTTAGCGATAGGGGATGGGGACCAGTACTTC.

V is TRBV12-3 or TRBV12-4 and J is TRBJ1-1; 7 bases match TRBD1. The V gene end was trimmed by 3 bases and the J gene end by 4 bases; junction bases not matched to a gene: 2. The CDR3 covers 13 residues. The CDR3 sequence: CASSFAGGTEAFF. In nucleotides, the CDR3 is TGTGCCAGCAGTTTCGCAGGGGGCACTGAAGCTTTCTTT.

Details on this clonotype: This may come from a read error, since a much larger clone is one base off. This chain links TRBV7-6 with TRBJ2-1, with 9 bases aligning to TRBD2. Germline V gives CDR1 SGHVS, CDR2 FNYEAQ. This CDR3 comprises 16 residues. CDR3 in DNA: TGTGCCAGCAGCCTCAGGCGGGGGGGCGGAAAGAATGAGCAGTCCTTC. Residues: CASSLRRGGGKNEQSF.

This clonotype showed up just a few times. The chain links TRBV12-3 or TRBV12-4 to TRBJ1-5; D not resolved. V shed 3 bases and J shed 5 bases, with 8 bases lying between them. This CDR3 is 13 amino acids long. CDR3 DNA: TGTGCCAGCAGTTTTTTGGAATATCAGCCCCAGCATTTT. Translating gives CASSFLEYQPQHF.

This clonotype was seen at least ten times. One end of the junction fails to match germline, which may point to a read error. The rearrangement links TRBV7-2 to TRBJ2-2, with 14 bases lining up with TRBD2. CDR3 length: 17 amino acids. From germline, CDR1 is SGHTA and CDR2 FQGNSA. DNA for the CDR3: TGTGCCAGCAGCCATCGAGGACTAGCGGGGGGCCTAGGGGTGCTGTTTTTT. Translation: CASSHRGLAGGLGVLFF.

V usage is TRBV29-1 and J usage is TRBJ2-1, with D maybe TRBD1 (5 bases). The CDR3 has 11 residues. In germline, CDR1 is SQVTM, CDR2 ANQGSEA. V was cut by 7 bases and J by 3 bases, with 7 bases left in between. The CDR3 region is CSADSYNEQFF. The DNA for the CDR3 is TGCAGCGCCGACAGCTACAATGAGCAGTTCTTC.

This clonotype was detected many times. The rearrangement uses TRBV10-3 and TRBJ1-2, with D tentatively TRBD1 (6 bases). Germline V gives CDR1 ENHRY, CDR2 SYGVKD. V was shortened by 5 bases and J by 0 bases, with 13 bases between the two germline ends. CDR3 size: 15 residues. This CDR3 is CAISIGDTPNYGYTF. As DNA, the CDR3 is TGTGCCATCAGTATTGGGGACACACCTAACTATGGCTACACCTTC.

This clonotype appeared a few times. The rearrangement uses TRBV5-1 and TRBJ2-7; D gene uncertain. The CDR3 extends over 14 amino acids. Trimming shortened V by 2 bases and J by 0 bases, and 9 bases separated the two germline ends. CDR1 and CDR2 from the germline V gene are SGHRS and YFSETQ. The CDR3 DNA reads TGCGCCAGCAGCTTACAACCGAGCTCCTACGAGCAGTACTTC. Translating gives CASSLQPSSYEQYF.

This chain uses TRBV5-1 with TRBJ1-4; D unresolved. Trimming shortened V by 4 bases and J by 4 bases, and 8 bases separated the two germline ends. Germline-derived CDR1 and CDR2 are SGHRS and YFSETQ. This CDR3 region has 13 residues. The CDR3 here is CASSPAHNEKLFF. CDR3 DNA sequence: TGCGCCAGCAGCCCCGCCCATAATGAAAAACTGTTTTTT. Combining the CDR3 with reference TRBV5-1 and TRBJ1-4 gives the whole variable domain KAGVTQTPRYLIKTRGQQVTLSCSPISGHRSVSWYQQTPGQGLQFLFEYFSETQRNKGNFPGRFSGRQFSNSRSEMNVSTLELGDSALYLCASSPAHNEKLFFGSGTQLSVL.

Turning to this clonotype: One junction end does not reproduce the germline sequence, and a read error may be involved. V is TRBV12-3 or TRBV12-4 and J is TRBJ1-1; possible D gene TRBD1, 5 bases. The CDR3 has 14 residues. As DNA, the CDR3 is TGTGCCAGCAGTTTGGAGACAGTAAACACTGAAGCTTTATTT. Its protein product is CASSLETVNTEALF.

Note on this clonotype: This may arise from a read error, as a much more abundant clone is one base away. The rearrangement joins TRBV7-2 to TRBJ1-4, with 7 bases identical to TRBD1. The germline gives CDR1 SGHTA, CDR2 FQGNSA. The CDR3 covers 16 residues. CDR3 residues: CASSPDRAATNEQLFF. The CDR3 DNA reads TGTGCCAGCAGCCCAGACAGGGCTGCAACTAATGAACAACTGTTTTTT. Looking up the rest from reference TRBV7-2 and TRBJ1-4 gives the full variable domain: GAGVSQSPSNKVTEKGKDVELRCDPISGHTALYWYRQSLGQGLEFLIYFQGNSAPDKSGLPSDRFSAERTGGSVSTLTIQRTQQEDSAVYLCASSPDRAATNEQLFFGSGTQLSVL.

This chain connects TRBV19 to TRBJ1-2, with a tentative D call TRBD1 (5 bases). In germline, CDR1 is LNHDA, CDR2 SQIVND (reference sequence). Trimming took 4 bases from V and 4 from J, leaving 13 bases between them. The CDR3 is 14 amino acids. CDR3 protein: CASSTPGRAYGYTF. As DNA, the CDR3 is TGTGCCAGTAGTACCCCGGGACGGGCCTATGGCTACACCTTC.

This clonotype occurred a few times. The chain carries TRBV6-5 and TRBJ1-3; D remains ambiguous. Germline V gives CDR1 MNHEY, CDR2 SVGAGI. CDR3 size: 15 residues. Trimming removed 6 bases at V and 0 bases at J, with 12 bases between. Here the CDR3 reads CASRSGRNSGNTIYF. CDR3 in DNA: TGTGCCAGCAGGAGCGGACGGAACTCTGGAAACACCATATATTTT.

Remarks on this clonotype: One base away lies a much larger clone, so this may be a sequencing read error. CDR3 in DNA: TGTTCCAGCAGCCAGACAGGAGGCGACACCATATATTTT. This encodes CSSSQTGGDTIYF. The chain carries TRBV7-2 and TRBJ1-3; D is perhaps TRBD1 (6 bases). Germline loops: CDR1 SGHTA, CDR2 FQGNSA. This CDR3 region has 13 residues.